This T cell receptor beta chain was documented in a study of T-cell reconstitution after alpha-beta-depleted transplantation in children. Unique molecular identifiers were incorporated when the TCRbeta library was constructed. TCRdb analysed the PCR reads with MiXCR anew, one entry per CDR3 protein. The top ten clones hold 8% of a sample with fewer than 120,000 distinct CDR3 sequences, over 9% of them seen once. This clonotype was counted ten times or more. Trimming cost V 0 bases and J 2 bases, with 9 bases left between them. This CDR3 is 14 amino acids long. The germline V gene encodes CDR1 SGDLS and CDR2 YYNGEE.

The sequence was collected from a human donor who donated a stem cell graft to a child with acute lymphoblastic leukemia. The sample in question was PBMCs from the stem cell graft donor, obtained from the stem cell graft. The V and J genes are TRBV9 and TRBJ2-7, with D possibly being TRBD2 (5 bases). In DNA, the CDR3 is TGTGCCAGCAGCGTAGCCACGGGGACCTACGAGCAGTACTTC. It translates to CASSVATGTYEQYF.